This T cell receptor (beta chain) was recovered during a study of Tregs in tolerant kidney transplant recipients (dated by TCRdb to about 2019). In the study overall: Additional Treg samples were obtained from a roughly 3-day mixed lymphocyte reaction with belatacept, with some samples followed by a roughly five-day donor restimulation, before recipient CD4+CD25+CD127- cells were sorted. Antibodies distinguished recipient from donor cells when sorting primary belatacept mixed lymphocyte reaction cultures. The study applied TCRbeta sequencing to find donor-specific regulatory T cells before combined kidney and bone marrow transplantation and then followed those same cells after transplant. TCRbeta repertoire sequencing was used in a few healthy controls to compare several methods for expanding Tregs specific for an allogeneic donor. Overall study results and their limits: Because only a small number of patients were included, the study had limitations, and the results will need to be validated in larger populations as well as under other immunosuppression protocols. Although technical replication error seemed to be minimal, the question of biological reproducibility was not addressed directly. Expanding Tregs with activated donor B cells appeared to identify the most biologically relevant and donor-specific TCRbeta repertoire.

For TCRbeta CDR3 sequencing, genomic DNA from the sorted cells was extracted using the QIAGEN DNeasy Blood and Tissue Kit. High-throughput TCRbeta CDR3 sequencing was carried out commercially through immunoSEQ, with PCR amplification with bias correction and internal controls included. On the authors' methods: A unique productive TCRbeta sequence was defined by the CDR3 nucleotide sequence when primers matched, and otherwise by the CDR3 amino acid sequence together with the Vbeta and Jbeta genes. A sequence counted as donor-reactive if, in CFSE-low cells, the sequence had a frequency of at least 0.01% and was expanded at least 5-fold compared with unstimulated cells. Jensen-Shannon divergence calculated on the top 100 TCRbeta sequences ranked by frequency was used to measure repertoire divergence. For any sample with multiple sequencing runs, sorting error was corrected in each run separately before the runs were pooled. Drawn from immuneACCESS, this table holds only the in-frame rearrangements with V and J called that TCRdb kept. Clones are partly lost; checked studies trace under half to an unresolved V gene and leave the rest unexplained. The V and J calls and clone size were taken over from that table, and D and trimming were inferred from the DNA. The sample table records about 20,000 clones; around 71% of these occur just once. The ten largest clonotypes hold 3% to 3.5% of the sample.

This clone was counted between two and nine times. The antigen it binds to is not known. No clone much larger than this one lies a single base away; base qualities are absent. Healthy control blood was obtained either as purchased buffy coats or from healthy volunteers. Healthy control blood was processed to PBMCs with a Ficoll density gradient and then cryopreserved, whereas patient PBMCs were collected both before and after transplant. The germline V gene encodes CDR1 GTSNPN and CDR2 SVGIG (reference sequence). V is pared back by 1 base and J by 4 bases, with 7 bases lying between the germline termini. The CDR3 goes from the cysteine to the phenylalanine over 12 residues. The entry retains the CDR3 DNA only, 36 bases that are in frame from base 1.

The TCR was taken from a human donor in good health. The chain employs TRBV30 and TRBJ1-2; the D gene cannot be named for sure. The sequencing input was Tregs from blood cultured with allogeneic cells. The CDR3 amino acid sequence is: CAWSGNGYGYTF. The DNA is TGTGCCTGGAGTGGGAACGGCTATGGCTACACCTTC.